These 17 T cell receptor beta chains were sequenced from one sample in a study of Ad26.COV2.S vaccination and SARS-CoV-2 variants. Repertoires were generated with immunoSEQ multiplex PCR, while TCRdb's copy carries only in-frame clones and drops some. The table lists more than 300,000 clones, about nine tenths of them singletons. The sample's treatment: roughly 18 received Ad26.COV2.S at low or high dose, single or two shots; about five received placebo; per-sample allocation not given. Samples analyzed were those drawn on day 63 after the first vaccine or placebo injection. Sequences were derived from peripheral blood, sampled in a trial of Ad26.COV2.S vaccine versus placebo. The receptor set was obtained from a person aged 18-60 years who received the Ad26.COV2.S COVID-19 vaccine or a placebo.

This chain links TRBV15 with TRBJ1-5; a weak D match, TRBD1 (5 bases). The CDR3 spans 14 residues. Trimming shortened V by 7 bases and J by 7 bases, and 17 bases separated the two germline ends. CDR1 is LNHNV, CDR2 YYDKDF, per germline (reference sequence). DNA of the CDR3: TGTGCCACCAACGCAGGTAGGGGACGGCAGCCCCAGCATTTT. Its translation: CATNAGRGRQPQHF.

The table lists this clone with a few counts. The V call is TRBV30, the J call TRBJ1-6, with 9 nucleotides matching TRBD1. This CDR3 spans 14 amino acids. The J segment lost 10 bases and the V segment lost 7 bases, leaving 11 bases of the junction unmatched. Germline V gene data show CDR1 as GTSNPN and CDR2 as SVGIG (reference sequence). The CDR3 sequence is CASYSGTGSSPLHF. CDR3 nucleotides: TGTGCCTCTTATTCCGGGACAGGGTCATCACCCCTCCACTTT.

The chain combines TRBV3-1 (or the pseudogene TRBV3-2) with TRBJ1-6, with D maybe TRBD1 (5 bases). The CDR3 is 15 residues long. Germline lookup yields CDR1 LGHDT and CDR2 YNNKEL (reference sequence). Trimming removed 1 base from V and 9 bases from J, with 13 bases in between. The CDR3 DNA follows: TGTGCCAGCAGCCAAGTGGTAGGGGTGGGTTCACCCCTCCACTTT. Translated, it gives CASSQVVGVGSPLHF.

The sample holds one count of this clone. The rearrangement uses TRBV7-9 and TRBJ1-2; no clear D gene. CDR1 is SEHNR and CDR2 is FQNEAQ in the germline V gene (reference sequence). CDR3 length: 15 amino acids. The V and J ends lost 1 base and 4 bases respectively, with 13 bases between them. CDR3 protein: CASSLGRSSLYGYTF. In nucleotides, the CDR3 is TGTGCCAGCAGCTTAGGCAGATCCTCCCTCTATGGCTACACCTTC.

The CDR3 sequence: CASTQSFPPSTDTQYF. The CDR3 nucleotides are TGTGCCAGTACCCAATCCTTCCCTCCTAGCACAGATACGCAGTATTTT. The chain links TRBV19 to TRBJ2-3; D is ambiguous. Deletions cut 7 bases from V and 0 bases from J, with 17 bases between. The CDR3 covers 16 residues. Germline V lookup: CDR1 LNHDA, CDR2 SQIVND (reference sequence).

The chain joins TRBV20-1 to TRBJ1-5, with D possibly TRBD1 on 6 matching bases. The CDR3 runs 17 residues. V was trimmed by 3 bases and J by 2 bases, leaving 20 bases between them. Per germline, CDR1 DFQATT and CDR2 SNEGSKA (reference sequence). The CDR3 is CSASRDRSASGNQPQHF. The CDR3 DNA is TGCAGTGCTAGTCGCGACAGGTCCGCCTCGGGCAATCAGCCCCAGCATTTT.

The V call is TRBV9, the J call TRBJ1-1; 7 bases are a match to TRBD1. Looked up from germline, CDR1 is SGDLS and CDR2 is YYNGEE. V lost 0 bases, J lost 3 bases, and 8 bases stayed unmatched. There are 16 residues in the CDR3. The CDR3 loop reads CASSVAPTGLDTEAFF. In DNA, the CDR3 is TGTGCCAGCAGCGTAGCACCGACAGGGTTGGACACTGAAGCTTTCTTT.

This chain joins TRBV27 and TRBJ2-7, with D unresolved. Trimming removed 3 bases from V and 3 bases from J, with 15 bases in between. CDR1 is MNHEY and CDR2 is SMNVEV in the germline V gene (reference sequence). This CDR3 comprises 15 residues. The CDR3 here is CASSLKRRLRYEQYF. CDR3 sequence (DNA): TGTGCCAGCAGTTTGAAAAGGCGTCTACGCTACGAGCAGTACTTC.

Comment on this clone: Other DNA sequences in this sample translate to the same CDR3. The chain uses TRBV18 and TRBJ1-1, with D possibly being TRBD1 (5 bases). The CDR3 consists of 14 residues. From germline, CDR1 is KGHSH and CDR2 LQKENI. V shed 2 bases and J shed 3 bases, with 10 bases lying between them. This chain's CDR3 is CASSPRAGDTEAFF. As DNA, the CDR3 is TGTGCCAGCTCACCAAGGGCGGGGGACACTGAAGCTTTCTTT.

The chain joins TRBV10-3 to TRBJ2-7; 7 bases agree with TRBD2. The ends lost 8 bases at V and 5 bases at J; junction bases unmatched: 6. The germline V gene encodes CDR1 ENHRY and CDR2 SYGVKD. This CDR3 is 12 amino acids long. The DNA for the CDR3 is TGTGCCATCGGGACTAACTCTGACGAGCAGTACTTC. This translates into CAIGTNSDEQYF.

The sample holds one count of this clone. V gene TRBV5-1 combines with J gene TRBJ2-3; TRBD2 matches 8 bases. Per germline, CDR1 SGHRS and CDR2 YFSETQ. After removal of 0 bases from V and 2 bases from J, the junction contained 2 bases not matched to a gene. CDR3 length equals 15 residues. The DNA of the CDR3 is TGCGCCAGCAGCTTGGGTAGCGGGGACACAGATACGCAGTATTTT. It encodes CASSLGSGDTDTQYF.

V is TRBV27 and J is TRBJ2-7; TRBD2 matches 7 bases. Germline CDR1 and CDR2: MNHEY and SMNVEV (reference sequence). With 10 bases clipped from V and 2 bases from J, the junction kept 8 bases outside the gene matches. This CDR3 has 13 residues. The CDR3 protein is CATRSSGTYEQYF. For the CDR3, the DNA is TGTGCCACCAGATCTAGCGGTACCTACGAGCAGTACTTC.

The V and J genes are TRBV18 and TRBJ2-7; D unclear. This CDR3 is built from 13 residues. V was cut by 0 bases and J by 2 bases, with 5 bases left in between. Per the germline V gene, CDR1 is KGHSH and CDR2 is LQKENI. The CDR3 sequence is CASSPPTAYEQYF. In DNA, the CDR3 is TGTGCCAGCTCACCACCGACGGCCTACGAGCAGTACTTC.

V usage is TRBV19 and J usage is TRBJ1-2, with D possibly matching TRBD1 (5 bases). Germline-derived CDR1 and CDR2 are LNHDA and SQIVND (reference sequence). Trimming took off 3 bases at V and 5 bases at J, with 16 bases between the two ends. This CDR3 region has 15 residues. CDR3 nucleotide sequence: TGTGCCAGTAGTATTAAGGGCCCAGGGAGATATGGCTACACCTTC. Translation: CASSIKGPGRYGYTF.

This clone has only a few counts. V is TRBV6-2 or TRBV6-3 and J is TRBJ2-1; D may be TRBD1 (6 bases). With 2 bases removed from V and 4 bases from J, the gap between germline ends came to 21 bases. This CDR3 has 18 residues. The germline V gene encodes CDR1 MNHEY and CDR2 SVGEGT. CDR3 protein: CASSYPTNGRGFYNEQFF. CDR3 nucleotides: TGTGCCAGCAGTTACCCGACTAACGGCAGGGGTTTTTACAATGAGCAGTTCTTC.

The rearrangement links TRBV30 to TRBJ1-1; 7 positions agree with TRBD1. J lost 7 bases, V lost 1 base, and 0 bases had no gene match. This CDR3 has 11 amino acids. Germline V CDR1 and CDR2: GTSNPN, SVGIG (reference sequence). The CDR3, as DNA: TGTGCCTGGAGTGACAGGGGTGAAGCTTTCTTT. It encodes CAWSDRGEAFF.

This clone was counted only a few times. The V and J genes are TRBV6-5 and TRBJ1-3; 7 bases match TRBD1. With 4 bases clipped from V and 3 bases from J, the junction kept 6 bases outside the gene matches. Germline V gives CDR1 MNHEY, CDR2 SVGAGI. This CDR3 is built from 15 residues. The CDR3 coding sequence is TGTGCCAGCAGTTTAACCAGACAGGGTGGAAACACCATATATTTT. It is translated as CASSLTRQGGNTIYF.